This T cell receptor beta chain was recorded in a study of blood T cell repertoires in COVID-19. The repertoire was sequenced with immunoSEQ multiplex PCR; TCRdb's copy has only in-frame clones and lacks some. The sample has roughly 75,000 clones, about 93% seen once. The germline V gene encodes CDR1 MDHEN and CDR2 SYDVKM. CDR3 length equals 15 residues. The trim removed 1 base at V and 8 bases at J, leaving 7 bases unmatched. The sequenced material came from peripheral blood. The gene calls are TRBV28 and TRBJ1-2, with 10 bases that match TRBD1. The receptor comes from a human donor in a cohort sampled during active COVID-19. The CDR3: CASSLSPGTGEGYTF. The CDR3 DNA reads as TGTGCCAGCAGTTTATCACCCGGGACAGGGGAGGGCTACACCTTC.